The entry that follows covers one TCR beta chain sequence. The CDR3 spans 13 residues. The germline gives CDR1 SEHNR, CDR2 FQNEAQ (reference sequence). Trimming took off 6 bases at V and 5 bases at J, with 13 bases between the two ends. Sequencing used immunoSEQ multiplex PCR; TCRdb keeps in-frame clones, though not all of them. The sample holds 150,000 to 200,000 clones, 85% to 95% seen once. This entry comes from a study of blood T cell repertoires in COVID-19. The sequence derives from a woman between 50 and 59 years old with acute or convalescent COVID-19. Sequenced: peripheral blood. V gene TRBV7-9 combines with J gene TRBJ1-1, with D hard to call. CDR3 sequence: CASRARAATEAFF. The DNA of the CDR3 is TGTGCCAGCAGAGCGAGGGCGGCTACTGAAGCTTTCTTT.